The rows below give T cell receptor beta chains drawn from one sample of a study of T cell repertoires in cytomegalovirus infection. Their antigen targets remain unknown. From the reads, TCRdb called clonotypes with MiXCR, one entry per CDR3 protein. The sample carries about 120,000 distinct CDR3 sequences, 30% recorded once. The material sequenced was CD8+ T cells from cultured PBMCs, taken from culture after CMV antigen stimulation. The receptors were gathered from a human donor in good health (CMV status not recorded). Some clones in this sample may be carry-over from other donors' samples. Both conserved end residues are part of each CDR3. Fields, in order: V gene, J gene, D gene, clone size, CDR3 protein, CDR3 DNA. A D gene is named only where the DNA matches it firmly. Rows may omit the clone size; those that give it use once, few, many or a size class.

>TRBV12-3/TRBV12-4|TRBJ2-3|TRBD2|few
CASRPRLAGGTDTQYF
TGTGCCAGCAGACCCCGGTTAGCGGGGGGGACAGATACGCAGTATTTT
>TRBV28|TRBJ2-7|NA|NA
CASSLYSWPGAFYEQYF
TGTGCCAGCAGTTTATATTCTTGGCCCGGGGCCTTTTACGAGCAGTACTTC
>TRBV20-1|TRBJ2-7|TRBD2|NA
CSAPELAGTYEQYF
TGCAGTGCCCCCGAACTAGCGGGGACCTACGAGCAGTACTTC
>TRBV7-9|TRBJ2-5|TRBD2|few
CASSPWTSGGLETQYF
TGTGCCAGCAGCCCCTGGACTAGCGGGGGATTAGAGACCCAGTACTTC
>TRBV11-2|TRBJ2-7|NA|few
CASSLVGQGLGEQYF
TGTGCCAGCAGCTTAGTTGGCCAGGGACTTGGCGAGCAGTACTTC
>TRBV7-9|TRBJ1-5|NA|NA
CASSQDIQPQHF
TGTGCCAGCAGCCAAGATATTCAGCCCCAGCATTTT
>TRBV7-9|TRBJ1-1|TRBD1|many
CASSRTGLQLPKMNTEAFF
TGTGCCAGCAGCCGGACAGGGTTGCAGCTCCCGAAAATGAACACTGAAGCTTTCTTT
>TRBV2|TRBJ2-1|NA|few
CASSPPPRYSGNEQFF
TGTGCCAGCAGTCCCCCCCCTAGATATTCCGGGAATGAGCAGTTCTTC
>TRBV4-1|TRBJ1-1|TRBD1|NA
CASSRITGGDVNTEAFF
TGCGCCAGCAGCCGCATAACAGGGGGAGATGTGAACACTGAAGCTTTCTTT
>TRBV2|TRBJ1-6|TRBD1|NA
CASRRDSNSYNSPLHF
TGTGCCAGCAGAAGGGACAGCAACTCCTATAATTCACCCCTCCACTTT
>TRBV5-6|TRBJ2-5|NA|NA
CASSLAGRVMETQYF
TGTGCCAGCAGCTTGGCCGGCAGGGTAATGGAGACCCAGTACTTC